These T cell receptor beta chains were read from a single sample in a study of cytomegalovirus exposure and HLA in healthy donors. The data were produced by immunoSEQ multiplex PCR, yet TCRdb's version contains in-frame clones alone and is incomplete. The sample shows some 130,000 clones, and about 1.8% sits with its ten largest clones. Material: PBMCs. The receptors shown here come from a man aged 18 to 29 in good health and CMV-seronegative. The CDR3 runs from the conserved cysteine through the conserved F or W. The D gene is left open where the match is weak.

.	TRBJ1-2	TRBV5-8	CASSLMGGGGYTF	TGTGCCAGCAGCTTGATGGGGGGAGGAGGCTACACCTTC
TRBD1	TRBJ1-2	TRBV5-1	CASSLETGNYGYTF	TGCGCCAGCAGCCTGGAGACAGGGAACTATGGCTACACCTTC
.	TRBJ2-5	TRBV5-1	CASSVKETQYF	TGCGCCAGCAGCGTTAAAGAGACCCAGTACTTC
.	TRBJ2-7	TRBV25-1	CASSERDSSYEQYF	TGTGCCAGCAGTGAGCGGGACAGTAGCTACGAGCAGTACTTC
TRBD2	TRBJ2-1	TRBV7-8	CASSFYSGGAYNEQFF	TGTGCCAGCAGCTTTTATTCGGGAGGAGCCTACAATGAGCAGTTCTTC
.	TRBJ2-5	TRBV2	CASSVSSRETQYF	TGTGCCAGCAGTGTCTCGTCGCGAGAGACCCAGTACTTC
.	TRBJ1-6	TRBV2	CASSYWSDSYNSPLHF	TGTGCCAGCAGCTATTGGTCTGACTCCTATAATTCACCCCTCCACTTT
TRBD1	TRBJ2-1	TRBV9	CASSVSGTVSYNEQFF	TGTGCCAGCAGCGTATCCGGGACAGTATCCTACAATGAGCAGTTCTTC
TRBD1	TRBJ1-1	TRBV9	CASSSGGNTEAFF	TGTGCCAGCAGCTCAGGGGGGAACACTGAAGCTTTCTTT
TRBD1	TRBJ1-1	TRBV7-9	CASSPFGTGTNTEAFF	TGTGCCAGCAGCCCATTCGGGACAGGGACTAACACTGAAGCTTTCTTT
.	TRBJ2-1	TRBV28	CASSLTSNNEQFF	TGTGCCAGCAGTTTGACTAGTAACAATGAGCAGTTCTTC
.	TRBJ1-5	TRBV28	CASSLIDQPQHF	TGTGCCAGCAGTCTAATTGATCAGCCCCAGCATTTT
TRBD1	TRBJ1-4	TRBV11-2	CASSLWTGVQKLFF	TGTGCCAGCAGCTTATGGACAGGAGTCCAAAAACTGTTTTTT
TRBD2	TRBJ2-3	TRBV29-1	CSVEGTSGRTTDTQYF	TGCAGCGTTGAAGGGACTAGCGGGAGGACCACAGATACGCAGTATTTT
.	TRBJ1-5	TRBV28	CASARLQVSNQPQHF	TGTGCCAGCGCGCGTCTACAGGTTAGCAATCAGCCCCAGCATTTT
.	TRBJ1-1	TRBV7-7	CASSLYSNTEAFF	TGTGCCAGCAGCTTATACAGTAACACTGAAGCTTTCTTT
TRBD1	TRBJ1-2	TRBV10-3	CAISERTGGGYTF	TGTGCCATCAGCGAAAGGACAGGGGGTGGCTACACCTTC
.	TRBJ1-5	TRBV19	CASQTRGLLQPQHF	TGTGCCAGCCAAACACGGGGACTTCTGCAGCCCCAGCATTTT
.	TRBJ1-5	TRBV7-2	CASSLVQVYSNQPQHF	TGTGCCAGCAGCTTAGTCCAGGTCTATAGCAATCAGCCCCAGCATTTT
.	TRBJ1-1	TRBV7-9	CASSLAGDRFSEAFF	TGTGCCAGCAGCTTAGCAGGGGATCGTTTCTCTGAAGCTTTCTTT
.	TRBJ1-2	TRBV29-1	CSAGGLGAMYGYTF	TGCAGCGCCGGTGGGCTGGGGGCTATGTATGGCTACACCTTC
.	TRBJ2-3	TRBV7-3	CASSWGGRTDTQYF	TGTGCCAGCAGCTGGGGGGGCCGCACAGATACGCAGTATTTT
TRBD2	TRBJ2-3	TRBV6-5	CASGEGLAGDTQYF	TGTGCCAGCGGTGAAGGACTAGCGGGGGATACGCAGTATTTT
.	TRBJ1-5	TRBV18	CASSPLPGDQPQHF	TGTGCCAGCTCACCACTCCCGGGGGATCAGCCCCAGCATTTT
TRBD2	TRBJ2-6	TRBV28	CASSLWLAGVSSGANVLTF	TGTGCCAGCAGTTTATGGCTAGCGGGGGTCTCATCTGGGGCCAACGTCCTGACTTTC
.	TRBJ1-5	TRBV6-5	CASIVTGSNQPQHF	TGTGCCAGCATCGTGACAGGCAGCAATCAGCCCCAGCATTTT
.	TRBJ1-1	TRBV5-6	CASSPDQVNTEAFF	TGTGCCAGCAGCCCGGATCAGGTGAACACTGAAGCTTTCTTT
.	TRBJ1-2	TRBV7-8	CASSLGDTTSFYGYTF	TGTGCCAGCAGCTTAGGAGATACGACATCTTTCTATGGCTACACCTTC
.	TRBJ2-3	TRBV19	CASSPGLADTQYF	TGTGCCAGTAGTCCGGGGCTAGCGGATACGCAGTATTTT
.	TRBJ1-1	TRBV29-1	CSVFQAEAFF	TGCAGCGTTTTTCAGGCTGAAGCTTTCTTT
.	TRBJ1-2	TRBV4-1	CASSQVPTGPGYGYTF	TGCGCCAGCAGCCAAGTTCCTACAGGGCCGGGCTATGGCTACACCTTC
.	TRBJ2-4	TRBV5-6	CASSLDGGARNIQYF	TGTGCCAGCAGCTTGGATGGGGGGGCGAGGAACATTCAGTACTTC
.	TRBJ2-7	TRBV28	CASSQIFQGFGSYEQYF	TGTGCCAGCAGTCAAATTTTCCAGGGGTTTGGGTCCTACGAGCAGTACTTC
.	TRBJ1-2	TRBV28	CASKTQGSGYTF	TGTGCCAGCAAGACCCAGGGAAGTGGCTACACCTTC
.	TRBJ2-3	TRBV28	CASSLLAGTQYF	TGTGCCAGCAGTTTATTGGCGGGGACGCAGTATTTT
TRBD2	TRBJ2-5	TRBV9	CASSVGIAGLETQYF	TGTGCCAGCAGCGTAGGAATAGCGGGGTTGGAGACCCAGTACTTC
.	TRBJ1-6	TRBV6-1	CASTYSSSYNSPLHF	TGTGCCAGCACCTATTCGAGCTCCTATAATTCACCCCTCCACTTT
.	TRBJ1-1	TRBV7-9	CASRKSQEAFF	TGTGCCAGCAGGAAATCCCAGGAAGCTTTCTTT